The rows below give T cell receptor beta chains drawn from one sample of a study of T-cell memory formation after mild COVID-19. TCRdb reanalysed the 5' RACE reads using MiXCR and keeps one entry per CDR3 protein. The sample holds about 310,000 distinct CDR3 sequences, just under 20% seen once. Sequenced: PBMCs or a T cell subset sorted from them (not recorded which). The receptors here all came from a man between 18 and 35 years old who had mild COVID-19 (a few samples of this study predate the infection). Cell type and time point are not known. The CDR3 runs from the conserved cysteine through the conserved F or W. D genes are given only for firm matches. Rows give clone size only sometimes, using once, few, many, or a class for an expanded clone.

d_gene	abundance	v_gene	j_gene	CDR3aa	CDR3nt
NA	few	TRBV2	TRBJ1-5	CASNREGNQPQHF	TGTGCCAGCAATCGAGAGGGGAATCAGCCCCAGCATTTT
NA	NA	TRBV19	TRBJ2-7	CASGMSGYEQYF	TGTGCCAGCGGGATGTCAGGCTACGAGCAGTACTTC
TRBD2	many	TRBV4-3	TRBJ2-3	CASSRGTSGVLSTDTQYF	TGCGCCAGCAGCCGAGGGACTAGCGGGGTACTTAGCACAGATACGCAGTATTTT
NA	few	TRBV5-6	TRBJ1-1	CASSLGIQAGNTEAFF	TGTGCCAGCAGCTTGGGCATCCAGGCAGGGAACACTGAAGCTTTCTTT
TRBD1	NA	TRBV25-1	TRBJ2-3	CASSEPAGGSDTQYF	TGTGCCAGCAGTGAACCGGCAGGGGGTTCAGATACGCAGTATTTT
NA	NA	TRBV20-1	TRBJ2-1	CSASTGRLIQSYNEQFF	TGCAGTGCTAGTACAGGGCGCCTGATCCAATCCTACAATGAGCAGTTCTTC
NA	NA	TRBV28	TRBJ1-3	CASSAASSGNTIYF	TGTGCCAGCAGTGCAGCGAGCTCTGGAAACACCATATATTTT
NA	few	TRBV5-1	TRBJ2-3	CASSARVNTDTQYF	TGCGCCAGCAGCGCCAGGGTTAACACAGATACGCAGTATTTT
NA	NA	TRBV12-3/TRBV12-4	TRBJ2-5	CASSFLGVETQYF	TGTGCCAGCAGTTTTCTGGGTGTAGAGACCCAGTACTTC
NA	NA	TRBV5-1	TRBJ2-1	CASSLATADEQFF	TGCGCCAGCAGCTTGGCTACCGCTGATGAGCAGTTCTTC
NA	once	TRBV30	TRBJ1-2	CAWTPTAGYGYTF	TGTGCCTGGACCCCAACCGCTGGCTATGGCTACACCTTC
NA	NA	TRBV6-5	TRBJ1-1	CASSYDRDSAEAFF	TGTGCCAGCAGTTACGATAGGGATTCCGCTGAAGCTTTCTTT
NA	few	TRBV6-2/TRBV6-3	TRBJ2-3	CASSYSEGDTQYF	TGTGCCAGCAGTTACTCGGAGGGAGATACGCAGTATTTT
TRBD1	NA	TRBV11-2	TRBJ2-5	CASRRDRGPETQYF	TGTGCCAGCAGACGGGACAGGGGGCCAGAGACCCAGTACTTC
NA	few	TRBV7-9	TRBJ1-2	CASSRTAPGRGYTF	TGTGCCAGCAGCAGGACAGCACCTGGGAGAGGCTACACCTTC
TRBD2	NA	TRBV19	TRBJ2-5	CASSGRTSSAETQYF	TGTGCCAGTAGTGGCCGGACTAGTAGCGCGGAGACCCAGTACTTC
NA	few	TRBV7-8	TRBJ2-4	CASSLDEVSKNIQYF	TGTGCCAGCAGCTTAGATGAAGTCTCCAAAAACATTCAGTACTTC
NA	few	TRBV4-1	TRBJ2-2	CASSPYSQGKGGLFF	TGCGCCAGCAGCCCCTATTCCCAGGGGAAGGGGGGGCTGTTTTTT
TRBD2	NA	TRBV5-1	TRBJ2-3	CASSSGLVQSDTQYF	TGCGCCAGCAGCTCCGGACTAGTTCAGTCAGATACGCAGTATTTT
NA	few	TRBV6-1	TRBJ1-3	CATEAAGNTIYF	TGTGCCACCGAGGCGGCGGGAAACACCATATATTTT
NA	many	TRBV7-9	TRBJ2-3	CASSLMGGTDTQYF	TGTGCCAGCAGCTTAATGGGGGGCACAGATACGCAGTATTTT
NA	few	TRBV4-3	TRBJ1-2	CASSPGVRAGYGYTF	TGCGCCAGCAGCCCCGGAGTGAGGGCGGGCTATGGCTACACCTTC
NA	NA	TRBV12-3/TRBV12-4	TRBJ1-6	CASTGAGDPFTLHF	TGTGCCAGCACCGGGGCGGGAGACCCTTTCACCCTCCACTTT
TRBD2	few	TRBV4-3	TRBJ2-7	CASSHLTGTSGAHEQYF	TGCGCCAGCAGCCATCTTACCGGGACTAGCGGGGCCCACGAGCAGTACTTC
NA	few	TRBV7-2	TRBJ1-4	CASSPKVNEKLFF	TGTGCCAGCAGCCCCAAGGTTAATGAAAAACTGTTTTTT
NA	few	TRBV12-3/TRBV12-4	TRBJ2-7	CASSLGGRSYEQYF	TGTGCCAGCAGTTTAGGGGGTAGGTCCTACGAGCAGTACTTC
TRBD2	few	TRBV5-4	TRBJ2-3	CASSPPGGGTDTQYF	TGTGCCAGCAGCCCACCGGGGGGGGGCACAGATACGCAGTATTTT
TRBD1	NA	TRBV3-1	TRBJ1-6	CASSQGGRGGPLHF	TGTGCCAGCAGCCAAGGTGGCAGGGGGGGACCCCTCCACTTT
TRBD2	few	TRBV24-1	TRBJ2-3	CATSARGRGKDTQYF	TGTGCCACCAGTGCCCGTGGGCGGGGGAAAGATACGCAGTATTTT
NA	many	TRBV6-2/TRBV6-3	TRBJ2-5	CASSQPPTETQYF	TGTGCCAGCAGTCAGCCCCCTACGGAGACCCAGTACTTC
NA	NA	TRBV20-1	TRBJ2-3	CSAPGTRTDTQYF	TGCAGTGCTCCCGGGACCCGCACAGATACGCAGTATTTT
NA	few	TRBV4-2	TRBJ1-2	CASSQGGAGRDYGYTF	TGTGCCAGCAGCCAAGGTGGTGCGGGGAGGGACTATGGCTACACCTTC
NA	few	TRBV29-1	TRBJ2-3	CSVGRTDTQYF	TGCAGCGTTGGTCGGACAGATACGCAGTATTTT
TRBD2	NA	TRBV9	TRBJ2-3	CASSVGGLATSTDTQYF	TGTGCCAGCAGCGTAGGAGGACTAGCGACTAGCACAGATACGCAGTATTTT
NA	few	TRBV7-2	TRBJ2-1	CASSFRGSPSYNEQFF	TGTGCCAGCAGCTTCCGGGGGTCGCCCTCCTACAATGAGCAGTTCTTC
TRBD1	few	TRBV3-1	TRBJ1-3	CASSQATGGGSGNTIYF	TGTGCCAGCAGCCAAGCCACAGGGGGCGGCTCTGGAAACACCATATATTTT
NA	NA	TRBV5-8	TRBJ2-4	CASSLGYKNIQYF	TGTGCCAGCAGCTTGGGATACAAAAACATTCAGTACTTC
TRBD2	NA	TRBV29-1	TRBJ2-7	CSVGHGTSGTYEQYF	TGCAGCGTTGGGCACGGGACTAGCGGGACCTACGAGCAGTACTTC
NA	NA	TRBV29-1	TRBJ1-2	CSVEYYGRQGYTF	TGCAGCGTTGAATATTATGGCAGGCAGGGCTACACCTTC
NA	few	TRBV29-1	TRBJ2-1	CSAALLRYDEQFF	TGCAGCGCCGCGCTACTAAGATACGATGAGCAGTTCTTC
NA	NA	TRBV5-1	TRBJ2-5	CASSFDSSLETQYF	TGCGCCAGCAGCTTTGATTCTAGCCTGGAGACCCAGTACTTC
TRBD1	NA	TRBV3-1	TRBJ1-2	CASSQGRTGAYGYTF	TGTGCCAGCAGCCAAGGCCGGACAGGGGCCTATGGCTACACCTTC
NA	NA	TRBV6-6	TRBJ2-7	CASSYSDGNEQYF	TGTGCCAGCAGTTACTCGGACGGGAACGAGCAGTACTTC